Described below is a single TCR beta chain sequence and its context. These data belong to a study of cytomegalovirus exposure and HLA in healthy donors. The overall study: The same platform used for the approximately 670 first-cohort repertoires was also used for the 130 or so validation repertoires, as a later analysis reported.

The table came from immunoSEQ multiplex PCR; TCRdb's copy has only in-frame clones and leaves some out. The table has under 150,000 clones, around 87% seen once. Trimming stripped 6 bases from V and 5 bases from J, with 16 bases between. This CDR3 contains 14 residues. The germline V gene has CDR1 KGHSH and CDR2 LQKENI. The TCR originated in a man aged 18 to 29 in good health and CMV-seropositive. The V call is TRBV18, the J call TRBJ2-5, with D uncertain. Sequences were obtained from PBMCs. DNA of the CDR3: TGTGCCAGCTCTCTCGGGTCGGTGCGGGAGACCCAGTACTTC. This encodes CASSLGSVRETQYF.